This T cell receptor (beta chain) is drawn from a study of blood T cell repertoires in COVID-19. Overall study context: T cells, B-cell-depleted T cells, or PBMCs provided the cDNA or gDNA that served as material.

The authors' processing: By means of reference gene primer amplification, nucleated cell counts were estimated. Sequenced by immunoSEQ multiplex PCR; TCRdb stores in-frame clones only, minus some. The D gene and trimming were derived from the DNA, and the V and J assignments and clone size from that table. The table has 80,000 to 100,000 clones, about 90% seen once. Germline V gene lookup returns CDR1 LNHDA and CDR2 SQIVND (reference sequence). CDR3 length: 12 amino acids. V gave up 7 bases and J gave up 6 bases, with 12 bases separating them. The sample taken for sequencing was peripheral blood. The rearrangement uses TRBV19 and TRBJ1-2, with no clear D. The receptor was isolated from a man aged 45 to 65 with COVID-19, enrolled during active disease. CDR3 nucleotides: TGTGCCAGTACCCAAGGAGGGAATGGCTACACCTTC. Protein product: CASTQGGNGYTF.